These T cell receptor beta chains were read from a single sample in a study of patients and donors after allogeneic stem cell transplantation. TCRdb re-called the RT-PCR reads with MiXCR, one entry per CDR3 protein. Of about a million distinct CDR3 sequences in the sample, roughly 18% were seen once. The specimen sequenced was blood, either unsorted or a sorted T cell fraction (not recorded which). Receptor source: a human donor who was either an allogeneic HSCT recipient or a stem cell or donor lymphocyte infusion donor (not recorded which). It is not recorded whose cells these are; they may come from a transplant donor. CDR3s include the opening cysteine and the closing phenylalanine or tryptophan. Each record gives: D gene, V gene, clone size, J gene, CDR3 protein, CDR3 DNA. A D gene is named only where the DNA matches it firmly. The size of a clone is reported for some rows only, either as once, few or many, or as a class for expanded clones.

TRBD1	TRBV20-1	.	TRBJ2-3	CSAPTGDLPTDTQYF	TGCAGTGCTCCGACAGGGGACCTCCCCACAGATACGCAGTATTTT
.	TRBV10-3	many	TRBJ2-2	CAISAGSTTGELFF	TGTGCCATCAGTGCAGGGAGTACCACCGGGGAGCTGTTTTTT
.	TRBV12-3/TRBV12-4	.	TRBJ1-2	CASSFGQQAGYGYTF	TGTGCCAGCAGTTTCGGACAACAAGCTGGCTATGGCTACACCTTC
TRBD1	TRBV29-1	many	TRBJ2-2	CSVDRVNTGELFF	TGCAGCGTAGACAGGGTGAACACCGGGGAGCTGTTTTTT
TRBD1	TRBV6-2/TRBV6-3	few	TRBJ1-5	CASSLGGSQHF	TGTGCCAGCAGTCTAGGGGGCAGCCAGCATTTT
TRBD1	TRBV6-1	once	TRBJ2-1	CASSGHRGVEQFF	TGTGCCAGCAGTGGCCACAGGGGAGTTGAGCAGTTCTTC
.	TRBV7-2	.	TRBJ1-3	CASSSIYSGNTIYF	TGTGCCAGCAGCTCGATCTACTCTGGAAACACCATATATTTT
TRBD1	TRBV24-1	.	TRBJ2-1	CATSDGTGGYNEQFF	TGTGCCACCAGTGACGGGACAGGGGGGTACAATGAGCAGTTCTTC
TRBD1	TRBV6-6	few	TRBJ1-6	CASSYGQDSPLHF	TGTGCCAGCAGTTACGGACAGGATTCACCCCTCCACTTT
.	TRBV30	few	TRBJ2-1	CAWTRSSYNEQFF	TGTGCCTGGACAAGAAGCTCCTACAATGAGCAGTTCTTC
TRBD1	TRBV6-5	.	TRBJ1-2	CASSYSDRSYGYTF	TGTGCCAGCAGTTACTCGGACAGGAGCTATGGCTACACCTTC
TRBD2	TRBV27	few	TRBJ2-1	CASSLLAGGLKANEQFF	TGTGCCAGCAGTTTGTTAGCGGGAGGGCTTAAAGCCAATGAGCAGTTCTTC
.	TRBV29-1	many	TRBJ2-2	CSAKAVNTGELFF	TGCAGCGCAAAAGCGGTGAACACCGGGGAGCTGTTTTTT
TRBD1	TRBV7-7	many	TRBJ2-5	CASSNRGQETQYF	TGTGCCAGCAGTAACAGGGGTCAAGAGACCCAGTACTTC
.	TRBV4-3	few	TRBJ1-6	CASSQDLGFSNSPLHF	TGCGCCAGCAGCCAAGATCTGGGTTTTTCTAATTCACCCCTCCACTTT
.	TRBV5-1	.	TRBJ2-3	CASSPQPHGGGDTQYF	TGCGCCAGCAGCCCACAACCACACGGAGGGGGAGATACGCAGTATTTT
.	TRBV5-5	few	TRBJ1-1	CASRPGQLRAVMNTEAFF	TGTGCCAGCAGACCAGGACAGCTTCGGGCGGTAATGAACACTGAAGCTTTCTTT
.	TRBV28	.	TRBJ1-6	CASFMGKSPLHF	TGTGCCAGTTTCATGGGGAAATCACCCCTCCACTTT
.	TRBV4-1	.	TRBJ2-5	CASSPGPYETQYF	TGCGCCAGCAGCCCAGGGCCTTACGAGACCCAGTACTTC
.	TRBV20-1	.	TRBJ1-3	CSAPQGGSGNTIYF	TGCAGTGCTCCTCAAGGGGGGTCCGGAAACACCATATATTTT
.	TRBV4-1	many	TRBJ2-3	CASSQVVAGDTQYF	TGCGCCAGCAGCCAAGTGGTGGCCGGGGATACGCAGTATTTT
TRBD2	TRBV27	few	TRBJ2-2	CASSLLREGTGELFF	TGTGCCAGCAGTTTATTGCGGGAGGGCACCGGGGAGCTGTTTTTT
TRBD1	TRBV5-1	few	TRBJ2-1	CASSLGGTGIEQFF	TGCGCCAGCAGCTTGGGAGGGACAGGGATTGAGCAGTTCTTC
TRBD2	TRBV27	.	TRBJ2-1	CASSLTSTLAGGRNEQFF	TGTGCCAGCAGTTTAACCTCGACCCTAGCGGGGGGGCGGAATGAGCAGTTCTTC
TRBD1	TRBV3-1	.	TRBJ1-2	CASSHSSRGLGYTF	TGTGCCAGCAGTCACTCGTCTAGGGGGCTTGGCTACACCTTC
.	TRBV12-3/TRBV12-4	.	TRBJ2-6	CASSPFGTSGANVLTF	TGTGCCAGCAGTCCGTTTGGTACCTCTGGGGCCAACGTCCTGACTTTC
TRBD1	TRBV18	.	TRBJ2-3	CASSLNSGTGVDTQYF	TGTGCCAGCTCACTGAATTCCGGGACAGGAGTCGATACGCAGTATTTT
.	TRBV10-3	many	TRBJ2-5	CAIKTGETQYF	TGTGCCATCAAAACGGGGGAGACCCAGTACTTC
TRBD1	TRBV12-3/TRBV12-4	many	TRBJ1-5	CASSLRQGYQPQHF	TGTGCCAGCAGTCTTCGACAGGGTTATCAGCCCCAGCATTTT
.	TRBV7-2	.	TRBJ1-5	CASSHVASADKRRHF	TGTGCCAGCAGCCACGTCGCAAGCGCAGACAAGCGCCGCCATTTT
TRBD1	TRBV12-3/TRBV12-4	.	TRBJ1-6	CASSRKTGRGNSPLHF	TGTGCCAGCAGCCGAAAGACAGGGAGAGGTAATTCACCCCTCCACTTT
.	TRBV18	few	TRBJ2-1	CASSPLTGTPSYNEQFF	TGTGCCAGCTCACCTCTGACCGGGACACCTTCCTACAATGAGCAGTTCTTC
TRBD1	TRBV4-1	few	TRBJ1-3	CASSEERGQLLSSGNTIYF	TGCGCCAGCAGCGAAGAGAGGGGACAGCTCCTGAGCTCTGGAAACACCATATATTTT
.	TRBV6-2/TRBV6-3	.	TRBJ2-1	CASRSSGSYNEQFF	TGTGCCAGCAGAAGTAGCGGATCATACAATGAGCAGTTCTTC
.	TRBV29-1	.	TRBJ2-3	CSVELQLSTDTQYF	TGCAGCGTTGAGTTGCAGTTAAGCACAGATACGCAGTATTTT
TRBD1	TRBV29-1	few	TRBJ1-1	CSVSGTGGEAFF	TGCAGCGTCTCCGGGACAGGGGGCGAAGCTTTCTTT
TRBD2	TRBV20-1	.	TRBJ2-5	CSARHRLAGGMYQETQYF	TGCAGTGCCCGCCACCGACTAGCGGGGGGGATGTACCAAGAGACCCAGTACTTC